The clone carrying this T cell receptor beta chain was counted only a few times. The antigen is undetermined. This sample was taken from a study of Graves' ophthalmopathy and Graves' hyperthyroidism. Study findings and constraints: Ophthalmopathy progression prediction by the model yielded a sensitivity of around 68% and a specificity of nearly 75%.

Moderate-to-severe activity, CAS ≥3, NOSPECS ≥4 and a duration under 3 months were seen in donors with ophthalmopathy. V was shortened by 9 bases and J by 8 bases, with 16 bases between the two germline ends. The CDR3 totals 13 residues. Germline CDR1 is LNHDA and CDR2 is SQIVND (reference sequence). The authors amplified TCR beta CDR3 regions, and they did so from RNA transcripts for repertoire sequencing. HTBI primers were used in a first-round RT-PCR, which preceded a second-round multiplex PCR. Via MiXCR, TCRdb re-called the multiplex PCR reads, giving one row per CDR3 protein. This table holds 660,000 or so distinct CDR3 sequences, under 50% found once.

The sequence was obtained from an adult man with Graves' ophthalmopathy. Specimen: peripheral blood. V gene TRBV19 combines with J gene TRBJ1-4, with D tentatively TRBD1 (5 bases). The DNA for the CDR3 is TGTGCCAGCTCCTCCAGGGTCCACGAAAAACTGTTTTTT. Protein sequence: CASSSRVHEKLFF.